The 12 T cell receptor beta chains below all came from one sample that was sequenced in a study of shared clonotypes between healthy human individuals. Using immunoSEQ multiplex PCR, the repertoire was profiled, and TCRdb retains in-frame clones only, with some absent. This sample carries 1.5 million to 2.5 million clones, about 95% of them seen once, and the ten largest clones take roughly 1%. In the naive CD8 group, cells lacked CD45RO and were positively selected for CCR7, so terminally differentiated effector memory CD45RA+ cells were left out. The specimen was naive CD8+ T cells sorted from blood. The receptors originated from a man younger than 30 in good health.

This clone was detected only once. The J gene is TRBJ2-7, the V gene TRBV28; a possible D gene is TRBD2 (7 bases). V lost 3 bases and J lost 6, with 12 bases in between. The CDR3 length is 13 residues. Per germline, CDR1 MDHEN and CDR2 SYDVKM. The CDR3 nucleotides read TGTGCCAGCAGTTTCCGCGGGGGCGGCGAGCAGTACTTC. Translated: CASSFRGGGEQYF.

A note on this clone: Since a much larger clone is just one base distant, this may be a read error. V and J are TRBV7-2 and TRBJ2-7; TRBD1 agrees at 9 bases. Trimming took 4 bases from V and 2 from J; bases not matched to a gene: 0. CDR1 and CDR2 (germline): SGHTA, FQGNSA. The CDR3 sequence is 13 residues long. The CDR3 region is CASSWTGAYEQYF. The CDR3 bases are TGTGCCAGCAGCTGGACAGGGGCCTACGAGCAGTACTTC.

The V and J genes are TRBV4-3 and TRBJ2-1; 8 bases fit TRBD1. The CDR3 consists of 16 residues. Germline loops: CDR1 LGHNA, CDR2 YSLEER. V was pared by 0 bases and J by 8 bases, with 9 bases of the junction left unmatched. The CDR3 sequence: CASSQEGTGPLDEQFF. The CDR3, as DNA: TGCGCCAGCAGCCAAGAAGGGACAGGTCCGTTGGATGAGCAGTTCTTC.

In the case of this clone: Other DNA sequences in this specimen translate into the identical CDR3. J is TRBJ2-7 and V is TRBV19; 8 bases line up with TRBD2. Germline lookup yields CDR1 LNHDA and CDR2 SQIVND (reference sequence). The CDR3 is 13 amino acids. With 5 bases clipped from V and 2 bases from J, the junction kept 2 bases outside the gene matches. The CDR3 region is CASSSGLAYEQYF. The DNA for the CDR3 is TGTGCCAGTAGTTCGGGACTAGCCTACGAGCAGTACTTC.

The CDR3 bases are TGTGCCAGCAGCTTGGGGCTAGCGGGGGGGACTTACCAAGAGACCCAGTACTTC. Its protein product is CASSLGLAGGTYQETQYF. The V gene is TRBV5-6, the J gene TRBJ2-5; 12 nucleotides align to TRBD2. The CDR3 is made up of 18 amino acids. Germline trimming cut 0 bases from V and 0 bases from J; bases unmatched to any gene: 6. CDR1 is SGHDT, CDR2 YYEEEE, per germline.

The chain is built from TRBV5-5 and TRBJ1-5; D remains unclear. CDR1 SGHKS and CDR2 YYEKEE come from the germline V gene (reference sequence). The CDR3 length is 13 residues. Trimming pared 4 bases from V and 4 bases from J, leaving 9 bases between. CDR3 in amino acids: CASSGDLNQPQHF. CDR3 in DNA: TGTGCCAGCAGCGGGGATTTAAATCAGCCCCAGCATTTT.

The gene calls are TRBV7-8 and TRBJ1-1; the D gene is possibly TRBD1 (6 bases). Germline CDR1 and CDR2: SGHVS and FQNEAQ. CDR3 length equals 13 residues. Trimming took off 5 bases at V and 7 bases at J, with 14 bases between the two ends. This CDR3 is CASSPWDIDEAFF. The CDR3 coding sequence is TGTGCCAGCAGCCCCTGGGACATCGATGAAGCTTTCTTT.

The V gene is TRBV7-9, the J gene TRBJ2-1; the D gene is possibly TRBD1 (5 bases). Germline V gives CDR1 SEHNR, CDR2 FQNEAQ (reference sequence). The CDR3 sequence is 14 residues long. V was shortened by 5 bases and J by 6 bases, with 14 bases between the two germline ends. CDR3 nucleotide sequence: TGTGCCAGCAGCCACGGACCAGGGATCAATGAGCAGTTCTTC. Protein sequence: CASSHGPGINEQFF.

V is TRBV30 and J is TRBJ1-5; D may be TRBD1 (5 bases). V lost 2 bases and J 0 bases, leaving 11 bases between the germline ends. The CDR3 extends over 15 amino acids. CDR1 and CDR2 (germline): GTSNPN, SVGIG (reference sequence). The CDR3 loop is CAWSPGTYSNQPQHF. The CDR3 DNA reads TGTGCCTGGAGTCCAGGGACTTATAGCAATCAGCCCCAGCATTTT.

The chain employs TRBV4-1 and TRBJ1-2, with TRBD1 matching 7 bases. The germline gives CDR1 MGHRA, CDR2 YSYEKL. Losses at the gene ends were 4 bases for V and 2 bases for J; bases not matched to a gene: 13. The CDR3 is 17 residues long. The CDR3 bases are TGCGCCAGCAGCCTCCGACCGACAGGGAGTCCCAACTATGGCTACACCTTC. It translates to CASSLRPTGSPNYGYTF.

This clone was observed a single time. The chain uses TRBV5-6 and TRBJ2-1; D gene ambiguous. Trimming left V 4 bases short and J 9 bases short, with 8 bases between. Germline V gives CDR1 SGHDT, CDR2 YYEEEE. The CDR3 is made up of 11 amino acids. The CDR3 is CASSSGSEQFF. CDR3 sequence (DNA): TGTGCCAGCAGCAGTGGCAGTGAGCAGTTCTTC.

The V call is TRBV11-2, the J call TRBJ2-7, with 7 bases fitting TRBD1. V lost 5 bases to trimming and J lost 4 bases; unmatched junction nucleotides: 11. The germline V gene encodes CDR1 SGHAT and CDR2 FQNNGV. This CDR3 comprises 15 residues. The CDR3 DNA follows: TGTGCCAGCAGCGCGTTATGGGACAGCCCTTACGAGCAGTACTTC. Protein product: CASSALWDSPYEQYF.